This record concerns one T cell receptor beta chain sequence. Its specificity is unknown. The CDR3 is made up of 13 amino acids. V was pared by 5 bases and J by 5 bases, with 12 bases between. Germline V CDR1 and CDR2: SGHTA, FQGNSA. The sample originates from a study of shared clonotypes between healthy human individuals. Points from the study as a whole: Generation probabilities of non-shared clonotypes were lower (relative to those shared by all four donors).

Assay execution proceeded at the deep level. Some clones are missing from TCRdb's copy, which holds only in-frame ones; the method was immunoSEQ multiplex PCR. Here the sample spans 2 million to 3 million clones, more than 85% being singletons. The investigators split CD4+ cells into a CD45RA+ naive subset and a CD45RA-negative memory subset. Sequenced material: naive CD4+ T cells from PBMCs. Subset meaning: CD45RA+ positively selected. This receptor was identified in a young man in good health. Some clones in this sample may be carry-over from other donors' samples. J is TRBJ2-5 and V is TRBV7-2; the D call may be TRBD1 or TRBD2 (6 bases each). CDR3 in DNA: TGTGCCAGCAGCCGGGGGCATGGGGAGACCCAGTACTTC. Its protein product is CASSRGHGETQYF.